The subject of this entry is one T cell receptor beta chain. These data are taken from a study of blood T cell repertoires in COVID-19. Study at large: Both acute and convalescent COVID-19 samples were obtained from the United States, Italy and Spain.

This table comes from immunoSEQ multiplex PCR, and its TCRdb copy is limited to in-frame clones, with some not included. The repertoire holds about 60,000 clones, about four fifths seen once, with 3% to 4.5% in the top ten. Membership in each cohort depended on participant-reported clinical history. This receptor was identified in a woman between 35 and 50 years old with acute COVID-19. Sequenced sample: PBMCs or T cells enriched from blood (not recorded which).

Written as DNA, the CDR3 is TGTGCCAGCTCGCGGTCTGGGACAGCCGTATTGAACACTGAAGCTTTCTTT. Translation: CASSRSGTAVLNTEAFF. The chain employs TRBV18 and TRBJ1-1; 7 bases agree with TRBD1. The CDR3 loop spans 17 amino acids. CDR1 is KGHSH and CDR2 is LQKENI in the germline V gene. With 6 bases clipped from V and 0 bases from J, the junction kept 13 bases outside the gene matches.